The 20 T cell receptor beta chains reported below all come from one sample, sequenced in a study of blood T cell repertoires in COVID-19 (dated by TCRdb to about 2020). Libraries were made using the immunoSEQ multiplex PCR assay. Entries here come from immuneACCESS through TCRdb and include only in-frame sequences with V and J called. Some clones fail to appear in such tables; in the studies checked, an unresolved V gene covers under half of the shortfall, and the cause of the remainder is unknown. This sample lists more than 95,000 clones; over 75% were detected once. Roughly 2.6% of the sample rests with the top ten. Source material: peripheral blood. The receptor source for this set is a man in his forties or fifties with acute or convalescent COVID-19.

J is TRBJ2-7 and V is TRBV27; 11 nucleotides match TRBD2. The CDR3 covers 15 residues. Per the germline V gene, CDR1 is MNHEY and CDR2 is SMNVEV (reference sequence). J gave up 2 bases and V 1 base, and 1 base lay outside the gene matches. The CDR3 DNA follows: TGTGCCAGCAGTTTATTAGCGGGAGGGCCCTACGAGCAGTACTTC. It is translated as CASSLLAGGPYEQYF.

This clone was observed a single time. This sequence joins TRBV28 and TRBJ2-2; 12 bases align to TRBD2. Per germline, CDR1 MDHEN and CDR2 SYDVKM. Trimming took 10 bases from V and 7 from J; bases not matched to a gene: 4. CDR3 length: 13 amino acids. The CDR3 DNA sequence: TGTGCCACCGGGACTAGCGGGTTCGGGGAGCTGTTTTTT. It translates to CATGTSGFGELFF. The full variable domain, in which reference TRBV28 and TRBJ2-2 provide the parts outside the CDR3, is DVKVTQSSRYLVKRTGEKVFLECVQDMDHENMFWYRQDPGLGLRLIYFSYDVKMKEKGDIPEGYSVSREKKERFSLILESASTNQTSMYLCATGTSGFGELFFGEGSRLTVL.

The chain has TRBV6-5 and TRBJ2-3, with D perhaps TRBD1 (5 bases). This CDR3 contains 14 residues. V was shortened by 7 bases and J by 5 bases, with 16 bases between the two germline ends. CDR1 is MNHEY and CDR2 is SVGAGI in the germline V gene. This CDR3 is CASTARDFEDTQYF. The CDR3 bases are TGTGCCAGCACCGCCAGGGATTTTGAAGATACGCAGTATTTT.

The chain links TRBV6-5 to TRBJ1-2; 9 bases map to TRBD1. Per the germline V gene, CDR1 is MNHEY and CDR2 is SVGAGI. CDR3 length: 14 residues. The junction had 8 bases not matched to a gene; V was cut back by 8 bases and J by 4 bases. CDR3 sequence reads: CASQTGGGIYGYTF. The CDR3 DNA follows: TGTGCCAGCCAAACAGGGGGCGGTATCTATGGCTACACCTTC.

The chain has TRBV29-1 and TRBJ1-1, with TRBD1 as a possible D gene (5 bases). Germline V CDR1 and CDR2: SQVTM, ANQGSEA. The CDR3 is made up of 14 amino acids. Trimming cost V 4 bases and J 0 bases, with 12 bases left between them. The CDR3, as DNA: TGCAGCGTTGTCTTAGCAGGGATGAACACTGAAGCTTTCTTT. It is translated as CSVVLAGMNTEAFF.

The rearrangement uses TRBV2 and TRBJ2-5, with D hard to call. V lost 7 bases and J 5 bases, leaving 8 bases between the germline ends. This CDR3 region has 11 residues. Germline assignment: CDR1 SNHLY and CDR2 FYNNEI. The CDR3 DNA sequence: TGTGCCAGCACATTCGGGGAGACCCAGTACTTC. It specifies CASTFGETQYF.

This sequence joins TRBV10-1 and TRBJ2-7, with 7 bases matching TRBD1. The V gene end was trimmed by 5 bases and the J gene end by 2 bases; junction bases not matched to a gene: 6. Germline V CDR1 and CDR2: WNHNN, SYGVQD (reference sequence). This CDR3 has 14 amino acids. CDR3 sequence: CASSPRTGPYEQYF. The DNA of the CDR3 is TGCGCCAGCAGTCCCAGGACAGGCCCCTACGAGCAGTACTTC.

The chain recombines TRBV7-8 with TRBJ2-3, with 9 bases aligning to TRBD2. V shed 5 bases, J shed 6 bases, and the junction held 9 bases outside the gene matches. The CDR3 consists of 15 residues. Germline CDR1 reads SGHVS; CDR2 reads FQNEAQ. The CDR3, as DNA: TGTGCCAGCAGCGAATGGACTAGCGATATGGATACGCAGTATTTT. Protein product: CASSEWTSDMDTQYF.

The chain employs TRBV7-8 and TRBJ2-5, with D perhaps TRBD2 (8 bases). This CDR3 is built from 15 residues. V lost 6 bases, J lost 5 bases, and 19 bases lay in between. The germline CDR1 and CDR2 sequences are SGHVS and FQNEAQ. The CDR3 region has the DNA TGTGCCAGCAGACGGGAGGGGGCTAGCAGGGAGACCCAGTACTTC. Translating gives CASRREGASRETQYF.

The CDR3 region is CASSQLLDNSPLHF. The CDR3 DNA is TGTGCCAGCTCACAATTACTGGATAATTCACCCCTCCACTTT. V usage is TRBV18 and J usage is TRBJ1-6; no clear D. Germline V gene data show CDR1 as KGHSH and CDR2 as LQKENI. This CDR3 region has 14 residues. Trimming took off 4 bases at V and 5 bases at J, with 9 bases between the two ends. Full variable domain (outside the CDR3, taken from reference TRBV18 and TRBJ1-6): NAGVMQNPRHLVRRRGQEARLRCSPMKGHSHVYWYRQLPEEGLKFMVYLQKENIIDESGMPKERFSAEFPKEGPSILRIQQVVRGDSAAYFCASSQLLDNSPLHFGNGTRLTVT.

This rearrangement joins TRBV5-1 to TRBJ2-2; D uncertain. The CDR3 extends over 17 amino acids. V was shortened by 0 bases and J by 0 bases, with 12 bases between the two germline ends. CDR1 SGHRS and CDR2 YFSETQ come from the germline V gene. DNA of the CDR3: TGCGCCAGCAGCTTGGGGCCTGGCGGTCCGAACACCGGGGAGCTGTTTTTT. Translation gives CASSLGPGGPNTGELFF.

CDR3 coding DNA: TGCAGCGTTGAAGTAGCGGGAACCTACGAGCAGTACTTC. This encodes CSVEVAGTYEQYF. The V and J genes are TRBV29-1 and TRBJ2-7, with 8 bases aligning to TRBD2. The V gene's germline CDR1 is SQVTM and CDR2 ANQGSEA. The CDR3 length is 13 residues. Trimming removed 1 base from V and 2 bases from J; junction bases left unmatched: 1.

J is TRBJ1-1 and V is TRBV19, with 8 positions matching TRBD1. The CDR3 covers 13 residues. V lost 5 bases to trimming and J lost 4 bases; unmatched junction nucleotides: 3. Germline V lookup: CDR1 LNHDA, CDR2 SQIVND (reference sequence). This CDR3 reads CASSADRGTEAFF. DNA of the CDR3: TGTGCCAGTAGTGCAGACAGGGGCACTGAAGCTTTCTTT. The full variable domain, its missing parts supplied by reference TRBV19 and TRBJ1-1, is DGGITQSPKYLFRKEGQNVTLSCEQNLNHDAMYWYRQDPGQGLRLIYYSQIVNDFQKGDIAEGYSVSREKKESFPLTVTSAQKNPTAFYLCASSADRGTEAFFGQGTRLTVV.

The CDR3, as DNA: TGTGCCAGCAGCTTGGCAGGACAGGGCACCATATATTTT. This encodes CASSLAGQGTIYF. The chain couples TRBV5-5 to TRBJ1-3, with 8 positions matching TRBD1. The CDR3 has 13 amino acids. The V and J ends lost 0 bases and 9 bases, in that order; junction bases with no gene match: 2. CDR1 is SGHKS and CDR2 is YYEKEE in the germline V gene (reference sequence).

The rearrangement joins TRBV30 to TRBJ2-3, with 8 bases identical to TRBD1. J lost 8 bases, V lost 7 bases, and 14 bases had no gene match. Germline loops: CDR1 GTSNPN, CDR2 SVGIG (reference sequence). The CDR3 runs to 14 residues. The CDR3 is CASIEGQVGGTQYF. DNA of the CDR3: TGTGCCTCCATAGAGGGACAGGTAGGGGGTACGCAGTATTTT.

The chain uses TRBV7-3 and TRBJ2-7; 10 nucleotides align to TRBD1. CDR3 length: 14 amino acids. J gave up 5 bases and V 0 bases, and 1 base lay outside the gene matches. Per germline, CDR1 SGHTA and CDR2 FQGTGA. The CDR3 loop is CASSLTGTGDEQYF. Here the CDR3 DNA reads TGTGCCAGCAGCTTAACGGGGACAGGGGACGAGCAGTACTTC.

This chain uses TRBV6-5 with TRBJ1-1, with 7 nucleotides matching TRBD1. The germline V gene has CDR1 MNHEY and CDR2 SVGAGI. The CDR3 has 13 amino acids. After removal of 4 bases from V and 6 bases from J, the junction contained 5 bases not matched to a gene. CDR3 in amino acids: CASSSRDRAEAFF. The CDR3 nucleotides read TGTGCCAGCAGTTCCAGGGACAGAGCTGAAGCTTTCTTT.

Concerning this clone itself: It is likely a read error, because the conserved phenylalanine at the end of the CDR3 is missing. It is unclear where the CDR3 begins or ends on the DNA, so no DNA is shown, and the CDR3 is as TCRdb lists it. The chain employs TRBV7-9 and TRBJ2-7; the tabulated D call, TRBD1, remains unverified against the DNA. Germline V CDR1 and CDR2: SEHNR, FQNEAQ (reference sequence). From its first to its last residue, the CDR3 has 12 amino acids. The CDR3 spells CASSWGQGPPSL.

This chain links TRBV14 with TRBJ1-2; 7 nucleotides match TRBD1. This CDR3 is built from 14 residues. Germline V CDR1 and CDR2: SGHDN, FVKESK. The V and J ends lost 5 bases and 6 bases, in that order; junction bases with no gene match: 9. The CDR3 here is CASSAMGQGDGYTF. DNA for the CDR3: TGTGCCAGCAGCGCCATGGGGCAGGGGGATGGCTACACCTTC.

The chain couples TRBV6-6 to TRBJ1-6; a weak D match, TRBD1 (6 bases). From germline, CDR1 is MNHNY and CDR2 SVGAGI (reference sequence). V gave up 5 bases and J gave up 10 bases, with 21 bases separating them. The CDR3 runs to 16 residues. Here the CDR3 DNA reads TGTGCCAGCAGTCGAATTGGGGACACGGTTGGGTCACCCCTCCACTTT. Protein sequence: CASSRIGDTVGSPLHF.